This T cell receptor (beta chain) stems from a study of T cell responses to AZD1222 COVID-19 vaccine (dated by TCRdb to about 2021). A note on the overall study: AZD1222 recipients with second doses at about 4 weeks or about 12 weeks were pooled, because spike-specific TCR depth and breadth did not differ between schedules. TCR sequencing was performed for some 250 trial participants, of whom some 200 were given two doses of AZD1222 and around 25 were given two doses of MenACWY control vaccine. Trial participants were enrolled into age subgroups of 18-55, 56-69 and 70-plus years, which contained 148, 28 and 57 TCR-sequenced participants, respectively. What the authors observed across the whole study: Participants were mostly white British, with more females than males. The authors suggested clonal diversity may have been underestimated. In the small 56-69-year group, the increase in depth fell short of significance, most likely because of low power. After two AZD1222 doses, both the breadth and the depth of spike-specific TCRs were significantly higher than at day 0 and than in MenACWY recipients. Conclusions about previously exposed vaccinees are limited, since just a handful of AZD1222 recipients were seropositive for SARS-CoV-2 at baseline. Because no samples from the day 14 peak response were available, repertoires could be characterized only after the peak T cell response. The vaccine-associated CD4 TCRs covered the entire spike protein, and the dominant responses fell in regions 160-218 and 743-854. Epitopes outside the regions mutated in the B.1.351 and B.1.1.7 variants were reportedly recognized by nearly half of the unique spike-specific TCRs.

For this clone: The specificity of this receptor is unknown. Base-call qualities are not available, and no considerably larger clone is one nucleotide away.

The cysteine opens and the phenylalanine closes a CDR3 of 15 amino acids. The only DNA kept is the CDR3, 45 bases in frame from the first base. V sheds 5 bases and J sheds 4 bases, leaving 16 bases between their ends. In the germline V gene, CDR1 corresponds to SGHTA and CDR2 to FQGTGA. The sample's time point label, decoded: baseline before first vaccination. Vaccinee samples were obtained from the UK trials COV001 and COV002, which included a single-blind randomized controlled phase 2/3 trial of AZD1222 (ChAdOx1 nCoV-19) in healthy adults. Trial participant PBMC samples were collected at day 0 and day 28 after the second dose for TCRbeta chain sequencing. The CDR3 regions of human TCRbeta chains were analyzed by immunosequencing. In the original analysis: Repertoire TCRs were checked for matches against a reference library of SARS-CoV-2-specific TCRs that had been generated using the MIRA antigen-specificity platform. Breadth was defined as the fraction of unique TCRs that were SARS-CoV-2-associated. Depth was defined as the fraction of total T cells that were SARS-CoV-2-associated. Using the MIRA data, each spike-specific TCR was assigned both to the spike region to which the TCR was reactive and to a CD4 or CD8 class. Log10-transformed breadth and depth values were compared by one-way ANOVA with Sidak's multiple comparisons tests. The source is immuneACCESS, and TCRdb retained only in-frame sequences with V and J called. Part of the clones is not carried over; for the studies checked, unresolved V genes explain less than half of this, and the remainder is unexplained. V and J calls and clone size are as listed in that table; D and trimming were resolved from the DNA. The sample contains 130,000 to 150,000 clones, approximately 88% of them found a single time. The top ten hold about 16% of the sample.

Here the sequenced sample was peripheral blood, taken on day 0 of AZD1222 vaccination. The origin of this receptor is an adult in good health. This receptor chain uses TRBV7-3 and TRBJ2-3; no D gene is confidently identified. The bases are TGTGCCAGCAGCCACCTCACTGTTTTTCCAGATACGCAGTATTTT. It translates to CASSHLTVFPDTQYF.